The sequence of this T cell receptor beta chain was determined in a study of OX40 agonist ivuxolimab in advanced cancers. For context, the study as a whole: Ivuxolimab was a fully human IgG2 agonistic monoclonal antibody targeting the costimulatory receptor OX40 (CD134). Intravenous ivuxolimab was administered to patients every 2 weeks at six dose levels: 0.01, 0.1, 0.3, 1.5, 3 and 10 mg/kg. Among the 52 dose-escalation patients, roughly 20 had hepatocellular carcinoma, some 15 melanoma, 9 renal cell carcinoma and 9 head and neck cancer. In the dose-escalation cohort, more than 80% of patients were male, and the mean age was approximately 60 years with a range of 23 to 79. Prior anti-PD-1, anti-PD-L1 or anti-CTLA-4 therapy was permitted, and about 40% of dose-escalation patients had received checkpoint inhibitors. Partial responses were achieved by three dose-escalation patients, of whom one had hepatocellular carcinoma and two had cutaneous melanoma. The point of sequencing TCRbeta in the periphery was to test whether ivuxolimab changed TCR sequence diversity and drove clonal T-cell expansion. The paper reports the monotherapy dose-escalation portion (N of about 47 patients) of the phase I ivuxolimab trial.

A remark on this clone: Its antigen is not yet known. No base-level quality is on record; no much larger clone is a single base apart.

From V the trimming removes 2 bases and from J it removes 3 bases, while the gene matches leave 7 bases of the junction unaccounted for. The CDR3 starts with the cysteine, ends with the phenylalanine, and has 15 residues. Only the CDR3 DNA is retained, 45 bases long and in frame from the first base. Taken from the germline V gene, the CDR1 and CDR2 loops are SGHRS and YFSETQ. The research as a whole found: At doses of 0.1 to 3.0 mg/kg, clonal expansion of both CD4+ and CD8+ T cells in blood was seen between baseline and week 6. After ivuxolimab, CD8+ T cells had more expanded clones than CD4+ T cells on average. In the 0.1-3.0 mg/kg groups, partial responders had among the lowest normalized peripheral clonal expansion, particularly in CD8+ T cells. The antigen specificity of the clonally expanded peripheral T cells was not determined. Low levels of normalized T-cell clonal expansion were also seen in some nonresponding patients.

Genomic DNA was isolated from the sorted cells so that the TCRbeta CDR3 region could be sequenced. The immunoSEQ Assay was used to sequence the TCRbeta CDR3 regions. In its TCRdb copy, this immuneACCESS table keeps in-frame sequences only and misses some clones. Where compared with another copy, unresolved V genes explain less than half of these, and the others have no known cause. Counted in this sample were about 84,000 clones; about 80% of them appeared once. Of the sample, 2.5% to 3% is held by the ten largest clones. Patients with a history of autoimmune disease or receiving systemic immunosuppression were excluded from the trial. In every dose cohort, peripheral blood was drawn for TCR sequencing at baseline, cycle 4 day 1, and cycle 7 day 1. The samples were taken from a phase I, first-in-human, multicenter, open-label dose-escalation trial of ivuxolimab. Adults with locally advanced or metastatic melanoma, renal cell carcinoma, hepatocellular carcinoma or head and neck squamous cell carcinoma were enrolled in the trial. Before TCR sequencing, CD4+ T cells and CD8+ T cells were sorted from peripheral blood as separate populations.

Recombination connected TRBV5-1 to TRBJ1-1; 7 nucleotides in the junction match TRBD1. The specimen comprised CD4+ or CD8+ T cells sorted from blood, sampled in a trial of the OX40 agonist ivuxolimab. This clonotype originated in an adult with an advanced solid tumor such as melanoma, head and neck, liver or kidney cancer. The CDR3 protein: CASSLKTGQDTEAFF. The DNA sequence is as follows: TGCGCCAGCAGCTTAAAAACAGGACAGGACACTGAAGCTTTCTTT.